The clone carrying this TCR beta chain was detected a few times. The antigen remains undetermined. These data belong to a study of T cells after yellow fever vaccination. Background on the study: SMART-Seq v4 Ultra Low Input prepared the low-cell-number fractions. Study results and limitations: Abundant clonotypes from the bulk population could contaminate FACS-sorted repertoires. Re-detected after boosting: most primary clones, 96% of CD4 and 75% to 90% of CD8.

5'RACE template switching produced TCR cDNA carrying a universal primer site and UMIs. TCRdb fed the 5' RACE reads into MiXCR, producing one record per CDR3 protein. The data show approximately 550,000 distinct CDR3 sequences, with about a fifth seen just once and roughly an eighth held by the top ten. This sequence was found in a man aged 25 to 40 who received the YFV17D yellow fever vaccine. Sequenced material: PBMCs, taken 15 days after the yellow fever booster vaccination.

The CDR3 loop is CASSAAGTGAYGYTF. DNA of the CDR3: TGTGCCAGCAGCGCCGCCGGGACAGGGGCCTATGGCTACACCTTC. V and J are TRBV7-6 and TRBJ1-2; 10 positions agree with TRBD1. Per the germline V gene, CDR1 is SGHVS and CDR2 is FNYEAQ. The J segment lost 4 bases and the V segment lost 5 bases, leaving 7 bases of the junction unmatched. The CDR3 contains 15 residues.